One sample yielded the 29 T cell receptor beta chains listed below, sequenced in a study of blood T cell repertoires in COVID-19. Clones were read by immunoSEQ multiplex PCR, and TCRdb kept only the in-frame ones, dropping some. The table records roughly 250,000 clones, approximately 90% of them present only once. Material: PBMCs or T cells enriched from blood (not recorded which). These TCRs come from a young woman who had recovered from COVID-19.

The gene calls are TRBV18 and TRBJ2-1; possibly TRBD2 for D (6 bases). Germline V CDR1 and CDR2: KGHSH, LQKENI. The ends were cut back, 4 bases at V and 6 bases at J, with 19 bases in the middle. This CDR3 spans 16 amino acids. The CDR3 DNA is TGTGCCAGCTCACGACCTTTGGGAGGTAGGGTCAATGAGCAGTTCTTC. This sequence encodes CASSRPLGGRVNEQFF.

The rearrangement links TRBV3-1 (or the pseudogene TRBV3-2) to TRBJ2-3, with TRBD2 matching over 7 bases. The V gene's germline CDR1 is LGHDT and CDR2 YNNKEL (reference sequence). Germline trimming cut 3 bases from V and 5 bases from J; bases unmatched to any gene: 5. This CDR3 is 14 amino acids long. The chain's CDR3 is CASSHTSVGDTQYF. The DNA of the CDR3 is TGTGCCAGCAGCCACACTAGCGTCGGAGATACGCAGTATTTT.

The genes are TRBV7-8 and TRBJ1-2; possibly TRBD1 for D (5 bases). V dropped 5 bases and J dropped 5 bases, with 15 bases sitting between them. Germline V gene data show CDR1 as SGHVS and CDR2 as FQNEAQ. This CDR3 is built from 14 residues. The CDR3 loop is CASSGQTAAYGYTF. DNA of the CDR3: TGTGCCAGCAGCGGTCAGACAGCAGCATATGGCTACACCTTC.

The gene calls are TRBV2 and TRBJ2-7; tentatively, D is TRBD2 (5 bases). CDR1 SNHLY and CDR2 FYNNEI come from the germline V gene. The CDR3 is made up of 12 amino acids. The V and J ends lost 6 bases and 7 bases respectively, with 13 bases between them. CDR3 in amino acids: CASSTGNSEQYF. The CDR3, as DNA: TGTGCCAGCAGCACCGGGAACTCTGAGCAGTACTTC.

The chain links TRBV9 to TRBJ1-2; 8 nucleotides align to TRBD1. Germline V gene lookup returns CDR1 SGDLS and CDR2 YYNGEE. The CDR3 sequence is 16 residues long. V dropped 4 bases and J dropped 4; count of bases not matched to a gene: 12. The CDR3: CASSSWGAGGSYGYTF. The CDR3, as DNA: TGTGCCAGCAGCTCCTGGGGGGCAGGGGGCAGCTATGGCTACACCTTC. Complete variable domain (other parts from reference TRBV9 and TRBJ1-2): DSGVTQTPKHLITATGQRVTLRCSPRSGDLSVYWYQQSLDQGLQFLIQYYNGEERAKGNILERFSAQQFPDLHSELNLSSLELGDSALYFCASSSWGAGGSYGYTFGSGTRLTVV.

J is TRBJ1-3 and V is TRBV7-6, with D unresolved. Per germline, CDR1 SGHVS and CDR2 FNYEAQ. V gave up 4 bases and J gave up 4 bases, with 14 bases separating them. The CDR3 loop spans 15 amino acids. In DNA form, the CDR3 reads TGTGCCAGCAGCTCCGGGTTCCCGGAGGGAAACACCATATATTTT. Protein product: CASSSGFPEGNTIYF. Based on the CDR3 plus reference TRBV7-6 and TRBJ1-3, the full variable domain is GAGVSQSPRYKVTKRGQDVALRCDPISGHVSLYWYRQALGQGPEFLTYFNYEAQQDKSGLPNDRFSAERPEGSISTLTIQRTEQRDSAMYRCASSSGFPEGNTIYFGEGSWLTVV.

The chain joins TRBV9 to TRBJ2-1, with D maybe TRBD2 (5 bases). The CDR3 loop spans 13 amino acids. Germline CDR1 is SGDLS and CDR2 is YYNGEE. V lost 3 bases and J lost 8, with 12 bases in between. CDR3 in amino acids: CASSEDLHHEQFF. CDR3 in DNA: TGTGCCAGCAGCGAGGACTTACACCATGAGCAGTTCTTC. Full variable domain (rest looked up from reference TRBV9 and TRBJ2-1): DSGVTQTPKHLITATGQRVTLRCSPRSGDLSVYWYQQSLDQGLQFLIQYYNGEERAKGNILERFSAQQFPDLHSELNLSSLELGDSALYFCASSEDLHHEQFFGPGTRLTVL.

DNA of the CDR3: TGCGCCAGCAGCCAGGCGGGGGGGAGCTATGGCTACACCTTC. It is translated as CASSQAGGSYGYTF. This chain uses TRBV4-3 with TRBJ1-2; D is possibly TRBD1 (5 bases). This CDR3 is 14 amino acids long. With 3 bases removed from V and 4 bases from J, the gap between germline ends came to 12 bases. Germline V gene lookup returns CDR1 LGHNA and CDR2 YSLEER.

This clone was seen just once. This chain connects TRBV27 to TRBJ1-2; tentative D call: TRBD1 (5 bases). CDR3 length: 13 amino acids. From germline, CDR1 is MNHEY and CDR2 SMNVEV (reference sequence). Trimming took off 6 bases at V and 8 bases at J, with 16 bases between the two ends. The CDR3, as DNA: TGTGCCAGCAGACGCTCAGGGAAGGAAGGCTACACCTTC. Translated: CASRRSGKEGYTF.

The rearrangement links TRBV5-1 to TRBJ1-3, with D possibly TRBD1 on 6 matching bases. CDR1 and CDR2 (germline): SGHRS, YFSETQ. This CDR3 spans 16 amino acids. V was cut by 2 bases and J by 0 bases, with 12 bases left in between. This CDR3 reads CASSLTGRLSGNTIYF. Here the CDR3 DNA reads TGCGCCAGCAGCTTAACAGGGCGACTCTCTGGAAACACCATATATTTT.

The V and J genes are TRBV7-8 and TRBJ2-1; D remains unclear. The CDR3 totals 16 residues. Germline-derived CDR1 and CDR2 are SGHVS and FQNEAQ. V lost 0 bases and J 4 bases, leaving 13 bases between the germline ends. CDR3 residues: CASSLALWQPYNEQFF. CDR3 nucleotides: TGTGCCAGCAGCTTAGCGCTCTGGCAACCTTACAATGAGCAGTTCTTC.

The chain recombines TRBV5-1 with TRBJ1-2, with D uncertain. V was shortened by 6 bases and J by 8 bases, with 20 bases between the two germline ends. Germline values: CDR1 SGHRS, CDR2 YFSETQ. The CDR3 spans 14 residues. The CDR3, as DNA: TGCGCCAGCACCAACGGCCGCGGGTCACAGGGCTACACCTTC. It yields the protein CASTNGRGSQGYTF.

V gene TRBV29-1 combines with J gene TRBJ2-1, with 14 nucleotides matching TRBD2. CDR3 length: 14 amino acids. The ends lost 5 bases at V and 7 bases at J; junction bases unmatched: 4. Germline-derived CDR1 and CDR2 are SQVTM and ANQGSEA. The CDR3 here is CSVTGLAGANEQFF. In DNA form, the CDR3 reads TGCAGCGTTACGGGACTAGCGGGAGCTAATGAGCAGTTCTTC.

This clone appeared a few times. The chain links TRBV6-5 to TRBJ1-1; D possibly corresponds to TRBD1 (6 bases). This CDR3 region has 13 residues. Germline CDR1 is MNHEY and CDR2 is SVGAGI. Trimming pared 6 bases from V and 11 bases from J, leaving 19 bases between. The CDR3 bases are TGTGCCAGCAGCCGCCCAGGGGCCCCCGAGGCTTTCTTT. As protein: CASSRPGAPEAFF.

The V and J genes are TRBV27 and TRBJ1-1, with TRBD1 matching over 7 bases. V was clipped by 0 bases and J by 4 bases; unmatched bases: 5. Germline CDR1 MNHEY, CDR2 SMNVEV (reference sequence). This CDR3 is 15 amino acids long. The CDR3 sequence: CASSLSSRGSTEAFF. The CDR3, as DNA: TGTGCCAGCAGTTTATCCTCCAGGGGGAGCACTGAAGCTTTCTTT.

The V and J genes are TRBV10-3 and TRBJ1-2; 9 bases are a match to TRBD1. V lost 5 bases to trimming and J lost 8 bases; unmatched junction nucleotides: 12. Looked up from germline, CDR1 is ENHRY and CDR2 is SYGVKD. The CDR3 contains 15 residues. The CDR3 loop reads CAISTRDRVSGGYTF. Here the CDR3 DNA reads TGTGCCATCAGTACCCGGGACAGGGTATCCGGAGGCTACACCTTC.

This clone was recorded once. The rearrangement uses TRBV7-3 and TRBJ1-4; D may be TRBD1 (5 bases). There are 17 residues in the CDR3. The germline V gene encodes CDR1 SGHTA and CDR2 FQGTGA. V was trimmed by 1 base and J by 3 bases, leaving 15 bases between them. Written as DNA, the CDR3 is TGTGCCAGCAGCTTAAGGGGCAGCCCAGGAGCTAATGAAAAACTGTTTTTT. Its protein product is CASSLRGSPGANEKLFF.

This chain links TRBV28 with TRBJ1-1, with D maybe TRBD1 (5 bases). CDR1 is MDHEN, CDR2 SYDVKM, per germline. There are 15 residues in the CDR3. With 6 bases removed from V and 1 base from J, the gap between germline ends came to 15 bases. CDR3 nucleotide sequence: TGTGCCAGCAGCCCGACCGGGACTGAGAACACTGAAGCTTTCTTT. Translated: CASSPTGTENTEAFF.

The J gene is TRBJ2-1, the V gene TRBV10-3; 7 nucleotides line up with TRBD2. Germline-derived CDR1 and CDR2 are ENHRY and SYGVKD. This CDR3 is 17 amino acids long. V lost 6 bases and J lost 2; bases outside the gene matches: 13. The CDR3 region is CAIRLDRLADTYNEQFF. The DNA for the CDR3 is TGTGCCATCAGGCTCGATAGACTAGCCGATACCTACAATGAGCAGTTCTTC.

This clone was seen once. The chain joins TRBV15 to TRBJ1-1, with no clear D. CDR1 is LNHNV, CDR2 YYDKDF, per germline (reference sequence). Trimming took 3 bases from V and 4 from J, leaving 15 bases between them. The CDR3 totals 15 residues. CDR3: CATSRDRGGGTEAFF. The CDR3 DNA reads as TGTGCCACCAGCAGGGACCGAGGAGGTGGCACTGAAGCTTTCTTT.

This sequence joins TRBV19 and TRBJ1-5, with D maybe TRBD1 (5 bases). The V gene's germline CDR1 is LNHDA and CDR2 SQIVND (reference sequence). V lost 1 base and J 0 bases, leaving 19 bases between the germline ends. CDR3 length: 19 amino acids. For the CDR3, the DNA is TGTGCCAGTAGTATAGGGTTTGGCGACAGACTGTATAGCAATCAGCCCCAGCATTTT. This codes for CASSIGFGDRLYSNQPQHF.

This clone was seen more than once but under ten times. The limits of the CDR3 on the DNA are not certain, so only TCRdb's listed CDR3 is given. The genes are TRBV28 and TRBJ1-4; the table's D gene call, TRBD1, was not cross checked with the DNA. Germline CDR1 and CDR2: MDHEN and SYDVKM. The CDR3 contains 15 residues when both ends are counted. CDR3 in amino acids: CASSSSGQGLKKLFF.

The rearrangement joins TRBV9 to TRBJ1-2, with TRBD1 identical over 7 bases. CDR1 and CDR2 from the germline V gene are SGDLS and YYNGEE. V was clipped by 0 bases and J by 2 bases; unmatched bases: 16. The length of the CDR3 is 19 residues. The CDR3 nucleotides are TGTGCCAGCAGCGTAGGAGGACAGGCGTTAACCGGGCAGAACTATGGCTACACCTTC. It translates to CASSVGGQALTGQNYGYTF. Filled out from reference TRBV9 and TRBJ1-2, the complete variable domain reads DSGVTQTPKHLITATGQRVTLRCSPRSGDLSVYWYQQSLDQGLQFLIQYYNGEERAKGNILERFSAQQFPDLHSELNLSSLELGDSALYFCASSVGGQALTGQNYGYTFGSGTRLTVV.

This chain connects TRBV27 to TRBJ1-2, with D maybe TRBD1 (5 bases). The V gene's germline CDR1 is MNHEY and CDR2 SMNVEV (reference sequence). The V end was cut by 2 bases, the J end by 4 bases, with 17 bases between. The CDR3 spans 16 residues. CDR3 protein: CASSLKRGDGGYGYTF. The DNA for the CDR3 is TGTGCCAGCAGTTTAAAAAGGGGCGACGGTGGCTATGGCTACACCTTC.

The gene calls are TRBV11-3 and TRBJ2-1; 7 bases map to TRBD1. The CDR3 consists of 13 residues. V was clipped by 5 bases and J by 10 bases; unmatched bases: 8. From germline, CDR1 is SGHNT and CDR2 YENEEA. The chain's CDR3 is CASSETGSGEQFF. In nucleotides, the CDR3 is TGTGCCAGCAGCGAGACAGGGTCGGGGGAGCAGTTCTTC.

The chain combines TRBV7-3 with TRBJ2-1, with 11 bases matching TRBD2. Trimming removed 1 base from V and 12 bases from J; junction bases left unmatched: 8. The germline CDR1 and CDR2 sequences are SGHTA and FQGTGA. The CDR3 length is 15 residues. CDR3 sequence (DNA): TGTGCCAGCAGCTTAATCGTTAGCGGGAGGGGTTGGCAGTTCTTC. Translated, it gives CASSLIVSGRGWQFF.

This sequence joins TRBV15 and TRBJ2-3, with 12 bases aligning to TRBD2. Germline V gives CDR1 LNHNV, CDR2 YYDKDF (reference sequence). Germline trimming cut 4 bases from V and 3 bases from J; bases unmatched to any gene: 8. The length of the CDR3 is 17 residues. DNA for the CDR3: TGTGCCACCAGCACCCCTAGCGGGGGGGCCGAGACAGATACGCAGTATTTT. It specifies CATSTPSGGAETDTQYF. Full variable domain (rest looked up from reference TRBV15 and TRBJ2-3): DAMVIQNPRYQVTQFGKPVTLSCSQTLNHNVMYWYQQKSSQAPKLLFHYYDKDFNNEADTPDNFQSRRPNTSFCFLDIRSPGLGDTAMYLCATSTPSGGAETDTQYFGPGTRLTVL.

The V and J genes are TRBV2 and TRBJ2-1, with TRBD2 as a possible D gene (5 bases). V shed 6 bases and J shed 12 bases, with 15 bases lying between them. The CDR3 extends over 12 amino acids. The germline gives CDR1 SNHLY, CDR2 FYNNEI. This chain's CDR3 is CASRLESDPQFF. The CDR3, as DNA: TGTGCCAGCAGACTAGAATCCGACCCGCAGTTCTTC.

This chain links TRBV5-1 with TRBJ1-6; perhaps TRBD1 as D (5 bases). V lost 3 bases and J lost 5, with 9 bases in between. The length of the CDR3 is 14 residues. Germline V lookup: CDR1 SGHRS, CDR2 YFSETQ. This chain's CDR3 is CASSSTTDNSPLHF. In DNA, the CDR3 is TGCGCCAGCAGCTCTACGACAGATAATTCACCCCTCCACTTT. The full variable domain, rest sourced from reference TRBV5-1 and TRBJ1-6, is KAGVTQTPRYLIKTRGQQVTLSCSPISGHRSVSWYQQTPGQGLQFLFEYFSETQRNKGNFPGRFSGRQFSNSRSEMNVSTLELGDSALYLCASSSTTDNSPLHFGNGTRLTVT.